The rows below give T cell receptor beta chains drawn from one sample of a study of T cells in Graves' hyperthyroidism and ophthalmopathy. One entry per CDR3 protein, called by TCRdb with MiXCR from the multiplex PCR reads. The table lists more than 500,000 distinct CDR3 sequences, around 46% of them singletons, with 15% to 20% in the top ten. Sequencing was performed on peripheral blood or thyroid tissue (not recorded which). The receptors here all came from an adult woman with Graves' disease, either hyperthyroidism or ophthalmopathy (not recorded which). The CDR3 runs from the conserved cysteine through the conserved F or W. A D gene is named only where the DNA matches it firmly. Not all rows give a size; the values are once, few, many and, for expanded clones, a class.

J gene: TRBJ1-2
clone size: -
D gene: -
V gene: TRBV3-1
CDR3 protein: CASSPLGEGVLGYTF
CDR3 DNA: TGTGCCAGCAGCCCGCTTGGGGAGGGGGTTCTGGGCTACACCTTC

J gene: TRBJ1-2
clone size: -
D gene: -
V gene: TRBV2
CDR3 protein: CASRLGRGGPSDYGYTF
CDR3 DNA: TGTGCCAGCAGGTTGGGGCGAGGGGGGCCCTCCGACTATGGCTACACCTTC

J gene: TRBJ2-7
clone size: few
D gene: TRBD1
V gene: TRBV7-9
CDR3 protein: CASSSTGVAIYEQYF
CDR3 DNA: TGTGCCAGCAGTTCAACAGGGGTGGCGATATACGAGCAGTACTTC

J gene: TRBJ2-7
clone size: many
D gene: -
V gene: TRBV25-1
CDR3 protein: CASSTRDSGGLYF
CDR3 DNA: TGTGCCAGCAGTACCCGGGACTCCGGCGGGCTGTACTTC

J gene: TRBJ1-3
clone size: -
D gene: -
V gene: TRBV10-2
CDR3 protein: CASSEPIPPLCGGGNTIYF
CDR3 DNA: TGCGCCAGCAGTGAGCCGATCCCCCCTCTATGTGGTGGTGGAAACACCATATATTTT

J gene: TRBJ1-1
clone size: -
D gene: -
V gene: TRBV24-1
CDR3 protein: CAGSLEGVGVSTEAFF
CDR3 DNA: TGTGCCGGCAGTTTAGAGGGGGTCGGGGTAAGCACTGAAGCTTTCTTT

J gene: TRBJ1-2
clone size: -
D gene: -
V gene: TRBV7-2
CDR3 protein: CASSLGGGAIYGYTF
CDR3 DNA: TGTGCCAGCAGCTTAGGCGGGGGGGCCATCTATGGCTACACCTTC

J gene: TRBJ1-5
clone size: many
D gene: -
V gene: TRBV20-1
CDR3 protein: CSASYRSDPQHF
CDR3 DNA: TGCAGTGCTAGTTACCGGAGTGATCCCCAGCATTTT

J gene: TRBJ1-1
clone size: once
D gene: -
V gene: TRBV7-3
CDR3 protein: CASSLTIHARMNTEAFF
CDR3 DNA: TGTGCCAGCAGCTTAACGATCCATGCACGGATGAACACTGAAGCTTTCTTT

J gene: TRBJ2-6
clone size: -
D gene: TRBD1
V gene: TRBV19
CDR3 protein: CASSPTGAGANVLTF
CDR3 DNA: TGTGCCAGTAGCCCGACAGGGGCTGGGGCCAACGTCCTGACTTTC

J gene: TRBJ2-7
clone size: once
D gene: -
V gene: TRBV5-1
CDR3 protein: CASSFYTVYEQYF
CDR3 DNA: TGCGCCAGCAGCTTTTACACCGTCTACGAGCAGTACTTC

J gene: TRBJ2-5
clone size: -
D gene: -
V gene: TRBV4-1
CDR3 protein: CASSQEGWGTQYF
CDR3 DNA: TGCGCCAGCAGCCAAGAGGGATGGGGGACCCAGTACTTC

J gene: TRBJ2-7
clone size: -
D gene: TRBD1
V gene: TRBV29-1
CDR3 protein: CSLRDRNYEQYF
CDR3 DNA: TGCAGCCTGAGGGACAGGAACTACGAGCAGTACTTC

J gene: TRBJ1-2
clone size: many
D gene: TRBD1
V gene: TRBV5-1
CDR3 protein: CASSHGQGRDYGYTF
CDR3 DNA: TGCGCCAGCAGCCATGGACAGGGGAGAGACTATGGCTACACCTTC

J gene: TRBJ2-7
clone size: -
D gene: TRBD2
V gene: TRBV19
CDR3 protein: CASSTQGLAGTYF
CDR3 DNA: TGTGCCAGTAGTACTCAAGGACTAGCGGGGACCTACTTC

J gene: TRBJ2-2
clone size: -
D gene: TRBD1
V gene: TRBV5-6
CDR3 protein: CASTQGATGELFF
CDR3 DNA: TGTGCCAGCACCCAGGGGGCGACCGGGGAGCTGTTTTTT

J gene: TRBJ1-2
clone size: -
D gene: -
V gene: TRBV4-1
CDR3 protein: CASSHTGRSGYTF
CDR3 DNA: TGCGCCAGCAGTCACACAGGGAGAAGTGGCTACACCTTC

J gene: TRBJ2-5
clone size: many
D gene: -
V gene: TRBV20-1
CDR3 protein: CSASPTISAQYF
CDR3 DNA: TGCAGTGCTAGTCCGACGATCTCGGCCCAGTACTTC

J gene: TRBJ1-2
clone size: few
D gene: -
V gene: TRBV20-1
CDR3 protein: CSLPGEGYTF
CDR3 DNA: TGCAGTCTTCCAGGGGAGGGCTACACCTTC

J gene: TRBJ2-2
clone size: -
D gene: -
V gene: TRBV7-9
CDR3 protein: CASSLDSGHTAELFF
CDR3 DNA: TGTGCCAGCAGCTTGGACTCGGGACATACGGCGGAGCTGTTTTTT

J gene: TRBJ1-1
clone size: many
D gene: -
V gene: TRBV27
CDR3 protein: CASSRWGTEAFF
CDR3 DNA: TGTGCCAGCAGTCGCTGGGGGACTGAAGCTTTCTTT

J gene: TRBJ2-5
clone size: many
D gene: TRBD2
V gene: TRBV7-9
CDR3 protein: CASSLRGLAGAETQYF
CDR3 DNA: TGTGCCAGCAGCTTACGGGGACTAGCGGGAGCGGAGACCCAGTACTTC